The 28 T cell receptor beta chains presented below share a single source sample, sequenced in a study of shared clonotypes between healthy human individuals. Only CD45RO-negative cells positively selected for CCR7 counted as naive CD8 cells, so terminally differentiated effector memory CD45RA+ cells were excluded. Profiled with immunoSEQ multiplex PCR; TCRdb holds only in-frame clones, not every one. The sample contains some 2 million clones, just under 95% of which appear only once. Specimen: naive CD8+ T cells sorted from blood. The receptors here all came from a man aged 18 to 29 in good health.

Remarks on this clone: Other nucleotide sequences from this sample produce the same CDR3. This chain links TRBV6-5 with TRBJ2-2; 7 bases agree with TRBD2. In germline, CDR1 is MNHEY, CDR2 SVGAGI. With V trimmed by 5 bases and J by 4 bases, 1 base remained unmatched. The CDR3 has 13 amino acids. The CDR3 here is CASSRLATGELFF. The CDR3 DNA sequence: TGTGCCAGCAGTCGACTAGCCACCGGGGAGCTGTTTTTT.

The chain is built from TRBV7-8 and TRBJ2-7; no clear D. The CDR3 contains 13 residues. Trimming cost V 5 bases and J 3 bases, with 11 bases left between them. The germline CDR1 and CDR2 sequences are SGHVS and FQNEAQ. In nucleotides, the CDR3 is TGTGCCAGCAGCCCGACGCCGCACTACGAGCAGTACTTC. This translates into CASSPTPHYEQYF.

This chain links TRBV11-2 with TRBJ2-5; TRBD2 matches 9 bases. Germline V gene lookup returns CDR1 SGHAT and CDR2 FQNNGV. The CDR3 runs 14 residues. The V segment lost 6 bases and the J segment 1 base; nucleotides outside the gene matches: 3. CDR3 in amino acids: CASRAGGFQETQYF. The CDR3 coding sequence is TGTGCCAGCAGGGCGGGGGGGTTCCAAGAGACCCAGTACTTC.

The chain is built from TRBV2 and TRBJ1-2; a weak D match, TRBD1 (6 bases). The CDR3 contains 17 residues. Per the germline V gene, CDR1 is SNHLY and CDR2 is FYNNEI. Trimming took 2 bases from V and 4 from J, leaving 20 bases between them. The CDR3, as DNA: TGTGCCAGCAGTGAAATAGGGACACCCGAATTCCGCTATGGCTACACCTTC. Residues: CASSEIGTPEFRYGYTF.

The chain carries TRBV6-4 and TRBJ2-2, with D unclear. V lost 3 bases to trimming and J lost 2 bases, with 7 bases between them. The CDR3 sequence is 14 residues long. Per germline, CDR1 MRHNA and CDR2 SNTAGT. DNA of the CDR3: TGTGCCAGCAGTGAGACACTAAACACCGGGGAGCTGTTTTTT. It yields the protein CASSETLNTGELFF.

The chain links TRBV7-9 to TRBJ2-7; the match to TRBD1 covers 9 bases. J was trimmed by 4 bases and V by 3 bases; bases with no gene match: 19. Germline assignment: CDR1 SEHNR and CDR2 FQNEAQ (reference sequence). The CDR3 contains 19 residues. Written as DNA, the CDR3 is TGTGCCAGCAGCTTGTCCGGGACAGGGATGTCCTGGGAGTTATACGAGCAGTACTTC. Its protein is CASSLSGTGMSWELYEQYF.

The gene calls are TRBV5-6 and TRBJ2-7; a weak D match, TRBD1 (6 bases). CDR1 is SGHDT, CDR2 YYEEEE, per germline. Trimming took off 5 bases at V and 2 bases at J, with 14 bases between the two ends. The CDR3 has 14 residues. The CDR3 region is CASSLDRWTYEQYF. Written as DNA, the CDR3 is TGTGCCAGCAGTCTAGACAGGTGGACCTACGAGCAGTACTTC. The full variable domain, its missing parts supplied by reference TRBV5-6 and TRBJ2-7, is DAGVTQSPTHLIKTRGQQVTLRCSPKSGHDTVSWYQQALGQGPQFIFQYYEEEERQRGNFPDRFSGHQFPNYSSELNVNALLLGDSALYLCASSLDRWTYEQYFGPGTRLTVT.

For this clone: The same CDR3 can be traced to other DNA sequences in this sample. The V call is TRBV7-6, the J call TRBJ1-4; 7 bases are a match to TRBD1. V trimming: 5 bases; J trimming: 6 bases; junction bases outside the gene matches: 3. In germline, CDR1 is SGHVS, CDR2 FNYEAQ. The CDR3 has 13 amino acids. The chain's CDR3 is CASSPDRDEKLFF. Here the CDR3 DNA reads TGTGCCAGCAGCCCCGACAGGGATGAAAAACTGTTTTTT.

The chain recombines TRBV6-6 with TRBJ2-3, with D hard to call. The CDR3 consists of 14 residues. Germline CDR1 and CDR2: MNHNY and SVGAGI (reference sequence). The V end lost 2 bases, the J end lost 2 bases, and 8 bases lay between the germline ends. CDR3 sequence reads: CASSYVQFTDTQYF. The CDR3 DNA reads TGTGCCAGCAGTTACGTACAGTTCACAGATACGCAGTATTTT.

The rearrangement joins TRBV2 to TRBJ2-3; maybe TRBD1 (5 bases). Trimming removed 1 base from V and 2 bases from J, with 10 bases in between. Germline CDR1 reads SNHLY; CDR2 reads FYNNEI. This CDR3 region has 15 residues. The CDR3 bases are TGTGCCAGCAGTGAAGGGGGCCCCTACACAGATACGCAGTATTTT. Translation: CASSEGGPYTDTQYF.

This clone was found once. This sequence joins TRBV30 and TRBJ1-1, with TRBD1 matching 7 bases. The germline V gene encodes CDR1 GTSNPN and CDR2 SVGIG (reference sequence). With 0 bases clipped from V and 3 bases from J, the junction kept 1 base outside the gene matches. The CDR3 length is 13 residues. The CDR3 DNA sequence: TGTGCCTGGAGTGTGGACAGGTACACTGAAGCTTTCTTT. This sequence encodes CAWSVDRYTEAFF.

This sequence joins TRBV15 and TRBJ2-7, with 11 bases that match TRBD2. The CDR3 length is 15 residues. V trimming: 0 bases; J trimming: 7 bases; junction bases outside the gene matches: 5. The germline gives CDR1 LNHNV, CDR2 YYDKDF (reference sequence). The CDR3 loop is CATSRELAGVEEQYF. The CDR3 region has the DNA TGTGCCACCAGCAGAGAACTAGCGGGAGTCGAAGAGCAGTACTTC.

This chain connects TRBV7-3 to TRBJ2-7; weak D call: TRBD2 (7 bases). The CDR3 sequence is 13 residues long. The V and J ends lost 5 bases and 5 bases respectively, with 13 bases between them. The germline CDR1 and CDR2 sequences are SGHTA and FQGTGA. CDR3: CASSDGGPHEQYF. In DNA, the CDR3 is TGTGCCAGCAGCGACGGGGGGCCCCACGAGCAGTACTTC.

The genes are TRBV9 and TRBJ2-7; unclear D gene. The germline gives CDR1 SGDLS, CDR2 YYNGEE. There are 14 residues in the CDR3. Trimming took 1 base from V and 6 from J, leaving 14 bases between them. The CDR3 coding sequence is TGTGCCAGCAGCGTATTCGCTGAGTGGGGCGAGCAGTACTTC. It translates to CASSVFAEWGEQYF.

The J gene is TRBJ2-1, the V gene TRBV27; D remains ambiguous. This CDR3 comprises 12 residues. Trimming stripped 3 bases from V and 4 bases from J, with 4 bases between. Germline V gene lookup returns CDR1 MNHEY and CDR2 SMNVEV (reference sequence). The DNA for the CDR3 is TGTGCCAGCAGTTTCCGATACAATGAGCAGTTCTTC. Translation: CASSFRYNEQFF.

The gene calls are TRBV4-1 and TRBJ1-1; a possible D gene is TRBD1 (5 bases). Germline values: CDR1 MGHRA, CDR2 YSYEKL. This CDR3 has 16 amino acids. V lost 1 base to trimming and J lost 14 bases, with 26 bases between them. CDR3 nucleotides: TGCGCCAGCAGCCAAGGGGGGACGGGACTGAACACTGAGGGGTTCTTT. Its protein product is CASSQGGTGLNTEGFF.

This chain uses TRBV2 with TRBJ2-5, with TRBD2 identical over 9 bases. CDR3 length equals 14 residues. Germline V gene data show CDR1 as SNHLY and CDR2 as FYNNEI. After removal of 6 bases from V and 5 bases from J, the junction contained 7 bases not matched to a gene. CDR3 sequence (DNA): TGTGCCAGCAGGGGGACTAGCAATCAGGAGACCCAGTACTTC. This codes for CASRGTSNQETQYF.

The chain is built from TRBV9 and TRBJ2-3; TRBD2 might be the D (5 bases). CDR1 and CDR2 from the germline V gene are SGDLS and YYNGEE. The V gene lost 3 bases and the J gene lost 2 bases, with 13 bases spanning the gap. The CDR3 extends over 15 amino acids. In DNA, the CDR3 is TGTGCCAGCAGCGACGGGGAGCTCCTCACAGATACGCAGTATTTT. Encoded protein: CASSDGELLTDTQYF.

This clone was recorded a few times. This sample also contains other DNA sequences that code for the same CDR3. The chain combines TRBV6-5 with TRBJ1-1, with D maybe TRBD1 (5 bases). The CDR3 is 13 amino acids. From germline, CDR1 is MNHEY and CDR2 SVGAGI. Trimming pared 2 bases from V and 1 base from J, leaving 5 bases between. CDR3 in DNA: TGTGCCAGCAGTTACGGACAGAACACTGAAGCTTTCTTT. Its translation: CASSYGQNTEAFF.

The gene calls are TRBV4-3 and TRBJ2-2, with 7 positions matching TRBD1. This CDR3 comprises 16 residues. Trimming at V came to 3 bases and at J to 4 bases, leaving 8 bases not matched to a gene. The germline V gene has CDR1 LGHNA and CDR2 YSLEER. The CDR3 region has the DNA TGCGCCAGCAGCCACCCCCGGGACAGAGGCACCGGGGAGCTGTTTTTT. Translating it yields CASSHPRDRGTGELFF.

As DNA, the CDR3 is TGTGCCAGCAGCGGTGAAGTGGTGCCCTATACTGGAAACACCATATATTTT. Protein sequence: CASSGEVVPYTGNTIYF. This sequence joins TRBV7-3 and TRBJ1-3, with D unresolved. With 5 bases removed from V and 2 bases from J, the gap between germline ends came to 19 bases. The CDR3 extends over 17 amino acids. The germline V gene encodes CDR1 SGHTA and CDR2 FQGTGA.

J is TRBJ2-3 and V is TRBV9, with D perhaps matching TRBD2 (6 bases). V lost 0 bases, J lost 6 bases, and 14 bases lay in between. The CDR3 runs 15 residues. Germline V gene lookup returns CDR1 SGDLS and CDR2 YYNGEE. In DNA form, the CDR3 reads TGTGCCAGCAGCGTAGAGGGTTGGCTAGCGGATACGCAGTATTTT. Translation: CASSVEGWLADTQYF. The complete variable domain, with remaining parts taken from reference TRBV9 and TRBJ2-3, reads DSGVTQTPKHLITATGQRVTLRCSPRSGDLSVYWYQQSLDQGLQFLIQYYNGEERAKGNILERFSAQQFPDLHSELNLSSLELGDSALYFCASSVEGWLADTQYFGPGTRLTVL.

J is TRBJ2-2 and V is TRBV19, with 7 bases aligning to TRBD2. The CDR3 covers 16 residues. The V gene's germline CDR1 is LNHDA and CDR2 SQIVND (reference sequence). The V segment lost 5 bases and the J segment 1 base; nucleotides outside the gene matches: 7. Here the CDR3 DNA reads TGTGCCAGTAGTCCCCTTCGCGGGGGGAACACCGGGGAGCTGTTTTTT. Amino acid sequence: CASSPLRGGNTGELFF.

This clone was counted once. The chain joins TRBV2 to TRBJ1-1; the D is unclear. Trimming took off 6 bases at V and 5 bases at J, with 10 bases between the two ends. The CDR3 totals 12 residues. Germline values: CDR1 SNHLY, CDR2 FYNNEI. CDR3 nucleotide sequence: TGTGCCAGCAGGCTTACTGGGACTGAAGCTTTCTTT. Encoded protein: CASRLTGTEAFF.

Concerning this clone: One end of the junction does not line up with germline, which may come from a read error. The chain recombines TRBV4-1 with TRBJ2-5; D might be TRBD2 (5 bases). The CDR3 consists of 15 residues. Germline CDR1 MGHRA, CDR2 YSYEKL. The CDR3 reads CASSEDGNGQETQYF. CDR3 bases: TGCGCCAGCAGCGAAGACGGGAACGGACAAGAGACCCAGTACTTC.

The chain combines TRBV12-5 with TRBJ2-2, with D perhaps matching TRBD1 or TRBD2 (5 bases each). Germline V CDR1 and CDR2: LGHNT, FRNRAP. The V end lost 1 base, the J end lost 4 bases, and 16 bases lay between the germline ends. The CDR3 has 17 amino acids. CDR3 sequence: CASGLDTVGRVTGELFF. CDR3 DNA: TGTGCTAGTGGTTTGGACACAGTGGGGCGGGTCACCGGGGAGCTGTTTTTT.

The gene calls are TRBV4-1 and TRBJ2-1; 8 positions agree with TRBD2. Germline V gives CDR1 MGHRA, CDR2 YSYEKL. CDR3 length equals 15 residues. The ends lost 0 bases at V and 8 bases at J; junction bases unmatched: 6. The CDR3 here is CASSQEWTSRDEQFF. CDR3 nucleotides: TGCGCCAGCAGCCAAGAATGGACTAGCCGCGATGAGCAGTTCTTC.

The chain has TRBV7-9 and TRBJ2-5; 9 bases line up with TRBD2. Germline lookup yields CDR1 SEHNR and CDR2 FQNEAQ (reference sequence). The CDR3 is made up of 16 amino acids. J gave up 0 bases and V 6 bases, and 8 bases lay outside the gene matches. The CDR3 protein is CASSSYLAGYQETQYF. CDR3 in DNA: TGTGCCAGCAGTTCCTATCTAGCGGGGTACCAAGAGACCCAGTACTTC. Complete variable domain (other parts from reference TRBV7-9 and TRBJ2-5): DTGVSQNPRHKITKRGQNVTFRCDPISEHNRLYWYRQTLGQGPEFLTYFQNEAQLEKSRLLSDRFSAERPKGSFSTLEIQRTEQGDSAMYLCASSSYLAGYQETQYFGPGTRLLVL.